Here is one T cell receptor beta chain with its context. An input of roughly 0.45 to 1 ug of RNA was subjected to reverse transcription using random hexamers. TCRdb processed the immunoSEQ multiplex PCR reads anew with MiXCR; each CDR3 protein has one entry. The table lists 150,000 to 200,000 distinct CDR3 sequences, about 94% of them singletons. These data are taken from a study of CD8 T cells in Susac syndrome. This CDR3 is 15 amino acids long. Germline V gene sequence: CDR1 DFQATT, CDR2 SNEGSKA (reference sequence). V gave up 0 bases and J gave up 4 bases; unmatched junction bases: 6. The chain carries TRBV20-1 and TRBJ1-5; the match to TRBD1 covers 7 bases. The specimen sequenced was CD4+ T cells from PBMCs. The source of this sequence is a human donor in good health. CDR3 in DNA: TGCAGTGCTAGAGAGGAGGACAGGCTAAATCAGCCCCAGCATTTT. This sequence encodes CSAREEDRLNQPQHF.